These 20 T cell receptor beta chains originate from one sample sequenced in a study of T cell changes during pregnancy in multiple sclerosis. Libraries were prepared by immunoSEQ multiplex PCR; TCRdb keeps only in-frame clonotypes and omits some of them. The table includes 70,000 to 95,000 clones, 85% to 95% detected once. Here the sequenced sample was peripheral blood, taken in the first trimester of pregnancy. The receptors were sampled from a female donor with multiple sclerosis, enrolled in a pregnancy study.

This clone was seen only once. The chain carries TRBV5-8 and TRBJ1-5; tentative D call: TRBD1 (6 bases). The CDR3 totals 14 residues. CDR1 is SGHTS, CDR2 YDEGEE, per germline. Deletions cut 0 bases from V and 4 bases from J, with 8 bases between. The DNA for the CDR3 is TGTGCCAGCAGCTTGGGGACAGAAAATCAGCCCCAGCATTTT. Translated, it gives CASSLGTENQPQHF.

The V gene is TRBV5-4, the J gene TRBJ2-3; 7 bases fit TRBD1. This CDR3 is 14 amino acids long. V lost 4 bases and J lost 4; bases outside the gene matches: 6. Per the germline V gene, CDR1 is SGHNT and CDR2 is YYREEE (reference sequence). CDR3 sequence reads: CASSPGQAADTQYF. For the CDR3, the DNA is TGTGCCAGCAGCCCCGGACAGGCCGCAGATACGCAGTATTTT. Together with reference TRBV5-4 and TRBJ2-3, the CDR3 gives the full variable domain: ETGVTQSPTHLIKTRGQQVTLRCSSQSGHNTVSWYQQALGQGPQFIFQYYREEENGRGNFPPRFSGLQFPNYSSELNVNALELDDSALYLCASSPGQAADTQYFGPGTRLTVL.

The V call is TRBV5-4, the J call TRBJ2-7; the match to TRBD1 covers 10 bases. Germline V lookup: CDR1 SGHNT, CDR2 YYREEE (reference sequence). There are 15 residues in the CDR3. V lost 3 bases to trimming and J lost 6 bases; unmatched junction nucleotides: 9. This chain's CDR3 is CASSSNPGQGFEQYF. The CDR3 nucleotides read TGTGCCAGCAGCTCAAATCCGGGACAGGGGTTCGAGCAGTACTTC. The entire variable domain, with the rest obtained from reference TRBV5-4 and TRBJ2-7, is as follows: ETGVTQSPTHLIKTRGQQVTLRCSSQSGHNTVSWYQQALGQGPQFIFQYYREEENGRGNFPPRFSGLQFPNYSSELNVNALELDDSALYLCASSSNPGQGFEQYFGPGTRLTVT.

This chain connects TRBV5-3 to TRBJ2-4; possible D gene TRBD2, 5 bases. Being an ORF, TRBV5-3 has a function that is uncertain. Trimming shortened V by 3 bases and J by 2 bases, and 27 bases separated the two germline ends. The CDR3 has 20 amino acids. CDR3 bases: TGTGCCAGAAGCTGGGGAGCCTACCGGGAAGCACCAGGATCCAAAAACATTCAGTACTTC. Its translation: CARSWGAYREAPGSKNIQYF.

This chain connects TRBV5-4 to TRBJ1-4; TRBD1 matches at 9 bases. The CDR3 spans 14 residues. V lost 0 bases to trimming and J lost 12 bases; unmatched junction nucleotides: 6. Germline assignment: CDR1 SGHNT and CDR2 YYREEE (reference sequence). In DNA form, the CDR3 reads TGTGCCAGCAGCTTGGAGGGGACAGGGAGCCAACTGTTTTTT. As protein: CASSLEGTGSQLFF.

Only one count was recorded for this clone. The rearrangement links TRBV7-3 to TRBJ1-1, with 7 bases that match TRBD1. This CDR3 is 18 amino acids long. Trimming removed 3 bases from V and 3 bases from J; junction bases left unmatched: 16. Per germline, CDR1 SGHTA and CDR2 FQGTGA. The CDR3 DNA follows: TGTGCCAGCAGCTTGGGGCCGTACAGGGGTGGTTTGGACACTGAAGCTTTCTTT. It codes for CASSLGPYRGGLDTEAFF. Together with reference TRBV7-3 and TRBJ1-1, the CDR3 gives the full variable domain: GAGVSQTPSNKVTEKGKYVELRCDPISGHTALYWYRQSLGQGPEFLIYFQGTGAADDSGLPNDRFFAVRPEGSVSTLKIQRTERGDSAVYLCASSLGPYRGGLDTEAFFGQGTRLTVV.

The chain has TRBV5-1 and TRBJ2-5; D not certain. The germline CDR1 and CDR2 sequences are SGHRS and YFSETQ. Trimming cost V 0 bases and J 2 bases, with 5 bases left between them. This CDR3 comprises 13 residues. The CDR3 spells CASSLGAQETQYF. CDR3 bases: TGCGCCAGCAGCTTGGGCGCTCAAGAGACCCAGTACTTC.

V gene TRBV29-1 combines with J gene TRBJ2-5; TRBD2 agrees at 14 bases. The CDR3 extends over 14 amino acids. Germline trimming cut 3 bases from V and 4 bases from J; bases unmatched to any gene: 1. Germline V gene data show CDR1 as SQVTM and CDR2 as ANQGSEA. CDR3 in DNA: TGCAGCGTTGATGGACTAGCGGGGGGAGAGACCCAGTACTTC. Translating it yields CSVDGLAGGETQYF.

This rearrangement joins TRBV4-2 to TRBJ1-6; 8 bases fit TRBD1. Germline-derived CDR1 and CDR2 are LGHNA and YNFKEQ. The CDR3 length is 15 residues. The trim removed 0 bases at V and 9 bases at J, leaving 4 bases unmatched. The CDR3 protein is CASSQDPGGFSPLHF. DNA of the CDR3: TGTGCCAGCAGCCAAGATCCAGGGGGCTTTTCACCCCTCCACTTT.

This clone occurred once. The chain employs TRBV7-9 and TRBJ1-3, with 7 bases fitting TRBD1. Germline CDR1 reads SEHNR; CDR2 reads FQNEAQ (reference sequence). V shed 6 bases and J 2 bases; nucleotides not matched to a gene: 7. The CDR3 extends over 15 amino acids. This CDR3 is CASSPGTETGNTIYF. The DNA of the CDR3 is TGTGCCAGCAGTCCCGGGACAGAGACTGGAAACACCATATATTTT.

The rearrangement joins TRBV7-8 to TRBJ2-3; 14 bases map to TRBD2. CDR1 and CDR2 (germline): SGHVS, FQNEAQ. This CDR3 is built from 19 residues. The ends lost 4 bases at V and 2 bases at J; junction bases unmatched: 11. The CDR3 region is CASSSPPGTSGGLTDTQYF. The CDR3 DNA sequence: TGTGCCAGCAGCTCCCCACCCGGGACTAGCGGGGGACTCACAGATACGCAGTATTTT.

The chain has TRBV9 and TRBJ2-5; TRBD2 agrees at 9 bases. Losses at the gene ends were 3 bases for V and 2 bases for J; bases not matched to a gene: 2. This CDR3 comprises 14 residues. Germline CDR1 and CDR2: SGDLS and YYNGEE. The CDR3, as DNA: TGTGCCAGCAGCGGCGGGGGGGTACAAGAGACCCAGTACTTC. Translating it yields CASSGGGVQETQYF.

The chain carries TRBV6-6 and TRBJ1-3, with 7 positions matching TRBD1. The V segment lost 6 bases and the J segment 4 bases; nucleotides outside the gene matches: 6. Per germline, CDR1 MNHNY and CDR2 SVGAGI (reference sequence). The length of the CDR3 is 14 residues. CDR3 DNA: TGTGCCAGCAGGAAAGGGGGCTCCGGAAACACCATATATTTT. Amino acid sequence: CASRKGGSGNTIYF.

This chain joins TRBV7-9 and TRBJ2-5, with 7 nucleotides matching TRBD2. This CDR3 contains 15 residues. The V segment lost 3 bases and the J segment 1 base; nucleotides outside the gene matches: 5. In germline, CDR1 is SEHNR, CDR2 FQNEAQ (reference sequence). CDR3 nucleotides: TGTGCCAGCAGCTTGCAGCGGGGACCCCAAGAGACCCAGTACTTC. Its protein is CASSLQRGPQETQYF. Variable domain in full (rest from reference TRBV7-9 and TRBJ2-5): DTGVSQNPRHKITKRGQNVTFRCDPISEHNRLYWYRQTLGQGPEFLTYFQNEAQLEKSRLLSDRFSAERPKGSFSTLEIQRTEQGDSAMYLCASSLQRGPQETQYFGPGTRLLVL.

The gene calls are TRBV5-1 and TRBJ1-4; TRBD1 might be the D (6 bases). The germline V gene has CDR1 SGHRS and CDR2 YFSETQ. The CDR3 covers 15 residues. The V and J ends lost 1 base and 4 bases respectively, with 11 bases between them. CDR3 loop: CASSLLGAGNEKLFF. The CDR3 DNA reads as TGCGCCAGCAGCTTGCTGGGGGCAGGTAATGAAAAACTGTTTTTT.

The chain is built from TRBV10-3 and TRBJ2-3; 11 nucleotides align to TRBD2. V shed 3 bases, J shed 0 bases, and the junction held 5 bases outside the gene matches. Germline CDR1 reads ENHRY; CDR2 reads SYGVKD. This CDR3 has 17 amino acids. CDR3 sequence reads: CAISETSGGGSTDTQYF. CDR3 coding DNA: TGTGCCATCAGTGAAACTAGCGGGGGCGGGAGCACAGATACGCAGTATTTT.

This rearrangement joins TRBV7-8 to TRBJ1-5; D may be TRBD1 (6 bases). Trimming stripped 0 bases from V and 4 bases from J, with 16 bases between. This CDR3 has 17 amino acids. The germline gives CDR1 SGHVS, CDR2 FQNEAQ. The CDR3 is CASSLAADRFDNQPQHF. CDR3 bases: TGTGCCAGCAGCTTAGCCGCAGACAGGTTCGATAATCAGCCCCAGCATTTT.

This clone has only one observation. The chain combines TRBV7-9 with TRBJ1-5, with 8 bases identical to TRBD1. The CDR3 covers 13 residues. Trimming cost V 5 bases and J 10 bases; bases outside gene matches: 7. Germline V CDR1 and CDR2: SEHNR, FQNEAQ (reference sequence). The CDR3 coding sequence is TGTGCCAGCAGCCCCTTAGGGACAGGACCCCAGCATTTT. It encodes CASSPLGTGPQHF.

V usage is TRBV6-4 and J usage is TRBJ1-3; no clear D. V was pared by 3 bases and J by 0 bases, with 12 bases between. This CDR3 has 16 residues. CDR1 is MRHNA, CDR2 SNTAGT, per germline. CDR3 amino acids: CASSESSEGSGNTIYF. As DNA, the CDR3 is TGTGCCAGCAGTGAAAGTTCTGAGGGCTCTGGAAACACCATATATTTT.

J is TRBJ1-2 and V is TRBV27; the D gene is possibly TRBD1 (5 bases). The CDR3 length is 14 residues. CDR1 MNHEY and CDR2 SMNVEV come from the germline V gene (reference sequence). Trimming removed 2 bases from V and 4 bases from J, with 11 bases in between. CDR3 sequence (DNA): TGTGCCAGCAGTTTAACAGGACGTCCCTATGGCTACACCTTC. It yields the protein CASSLTGRPYGYTF.